Listed here are 26 T cell receptor beta chains from one sample, sequenced in a study of T cells in localized non-small cell lung cancer. Sequencing used immunoSEQ multiplex PCR; TCRdb keeps in-frame clones, though not all of them. The sample includes about 75,000 clones, over 75% of them seen just once. The starting material was peripheral blood, obtained before any cancer treatment. These receptors were collected from a female donor older than 55 with stage I lung adenocarcinoma.

The chain is built from TRBV5-6 and TRBJ2-3; 10 nucleotides line up with TRBD2. V lost 0 bases, J lost 2 bases, and 9 bases stayed unmatched. CDR1 is SGHDT and CDR2 is YYEEEE in the germline V gene. This CDR3 has 18 amino acids. CDR3 DNA sequence: TGTGCCAGCAGCTTGGGGCTAGCGGGAGTCCGGATCACAGATACGCAGTATTTT. Amino acid sequence: CASSLGLAGVRITDTQYF.

A single count supports this clone. The chain uses TRBV9 and TRBJ2-3; either TRBD1 or TRBD2 may fit D (5 bases each). CDR1 SGDLS and CDR2 YYNGEE come from the germline V gene. This CDR3 comprises 14 residues. Between the trimmed V and J ends, which lost 3 bases and 2 bases, there was a span of 10 bases. CDR3 sequence: CASSEGPDTDTQYF. The CDR3 bases are TGTGCCAGCAGCGAGGGACCAGACACAGATACGCAGTATTTT.

The rearrangement links TRBV19 to TRBJ2-1; 9 nucleotides align to TRBD2. V gave up 10 bases and J gave up 13 bases; unmatched junction bases: 14. The germline gives CDR1 LNHDA, CDR2 SQIVND (reference sequence). The CDR3 length is 13 residues. The CDR3 DNA sequence: TGTGCCACCTGGTCCATAGCGGGGGCCCGCCAGTTCTTC. Its protein product is CATWSIAGARQFF.

The J gene is TRBJ1-1, the V gene TRBV6-5; 8 bases are a match to TRBD1. The V gene end was trimmed by 5 bases and the J gene end by 3 bases; junction bases not matched to a gene: 8. CDR3 length equals 15 residues. Germline CDR1 is MNHEY and CDR2 is SVGAGI. CDR3 coding DNA: TGTGCCAGCAGTCCAGGGGGCCGACGGTACACTGAAGCTTTCTTT. It is translated as CASSPGGRRYTEAFF.

The chain recombines TRBV9 with TRBJ2-3, with D perhaps TRBD2 (6 bases). The CDR3 length is 14 residues. V was pared by 7 bases and J by 0 bases, with 12 bases between. Germline CDR1 reads SGDLS; CDR2 reads YYNGEE. CDR3 DNA: TGTGCCAGCGCTTGGGGGGTGAGCACAGATACGCAGTATTTT. It is translated as CASAWGVSTDTQYF. The full variable domain, rest sourced from reference TRBV9 and TRBJ2-3, is DSGVTQTPKHLITATGQRVTLRCSPRSGDLSVYWYQQSLDQGLQFLIQYYNGEERAKGNILERFSAQQFPDLHSELNLSSLELGDSALYFCASAWGVSTDTQYFGPGTRLTVL.

The chain carries TRBV13 and TRBJ2-7; D ambiguous. Germline V CDR1 and CDR2: PRHDT, FYEKMQ (reference sequence). The CDR3 has 14 amino acids. V lost 2 bases and J lost 3, with 11 bases in between. The CDR3 here is CASSLYSGYYEQYF. In DNA form, the CDR3 reads TGTGCCAGCAGCTTATATTCAGGATACTACGAGCAGTACTTC.

This clone was detected ten times or more. The rearrangement joins TRBV27 to TRBJ1-1; TRBD1 matches at 10 bases. V dropped 9 bases and J dropped 0; count of bases not matched to a gene: 10. CDR3 length: 16 residues. Germline V CDR1 and CDR2: MNHEY, SMNVEV (reference sequence). CDR3 nucleotide sequence: TGTGCCAGTCTCCCCCGGGACAGGGGAATGAACACTGAAGCTTTCTTT. Protein product: CASLPRDRGMNTEAFF.

The CDR3 sequence is CASSLRPGPTDTQYF. The CDR3 nucleotides are TGTGCCAGCAGCTTAAGGCCGGGGCCCACAGATACGCAGTATTTT. The rearrangement uses TRBV7-2 and TRBJ2-3; perhaps D is TRBD1 or TRBD2 (5 bases each). The CDR3 consists of 15 residues. V was pared by 2 bases and J by 2 bases, with 11 bases between. Germline-derived CDR1 and CDR2 are SGHTA and FQGNSA. Together with reference TRBV7-2 and TRBJ2-3, the CDR3 gives the full variable domain: GAGVSQSPSNKVTEKGKDVELRCDPISGHTALYWYRQSLGQGLEFLIYFQGNSAPDKSGLPSDRFSAERTGGSVSTLTIQRTQQEDSAVYLCASSLRPGPTDTQYFGPGTRLTVL.

The chain carries TRBV9 and TRBJ2-1; no reliable D call. Between the trimmed V and J ends, which lost 0 bases and 0 bases, there was a span of 16 bases. Germline V gives CDR1 SGDLS, CDR2 YYNGEE. This CDR3 spans 18 amino acids. CDR3 DNA: TGTGCCAGCAGCGTAGACCCAGGCGGCGTGAGCTCCTACAATGAGCAGTTCTTC. It is translated as CASSVDPGGVSSYNEQFF.

J is TRBJ1-1 and V is TRBV13; TRBD1 aligns across 7 bases. This CDR3 spans 16 amino acids. Germline V gene lookup returns CDR1 PRHDT and CDR2 FYEKMQ (reference sequence). Unmatched junction bases numbered 10, after V lost 0 bases and J lost 6 bases. CDR3 sequence reads: CASSLGLEGAGAEAFF. Here the CDR3 DNA reads TGTGCCAGCAGCTTAGGATTGGAGGGGGCCGGGGCTGAAGCTTTCTTT.

On this clone: The sample carries other DNA sequences with the same CDR3. The chain uses TRBV5-4 and TRBJ2-1; TRBD1 might be the D (6 bases). Germline V lookup: CDR1 SGHNT, CDR2 YYREEE (reference sequence). The V end lost 0 bases, the J end lost 4 bases, and 11 bases lay between the germline ends. The CDR3 contains 15 residues. CDR3 residues: CASSLDRATYNEQFF. The CDR3, as DNA: TGTGCCAGCAGCTTGGACAGGGCAACTTACAATGAGCAGTTCTTC.

This clone has more than one count but fewer than ten. The CDR3 DNA is TGTGCCAGTAGCGCAAGGACAGGAAACACCGGGGAGCTGTTTTTT. Translation gives CASSARTGNTGELFF. The chain is built from TRBV19 and TRBJ2-2; 7 bases are shared with TRBD1. After removal of 6 bases from V and 2 bases from J, the junction contained 6 bases not matched to a gene. The CDR3 covers 15 residues. Per the germline V gene, CDR1 is LNHDA and CDR2 is SQIVND (reference sequence).

The chain combines TRBV7-2 with TRBJ2-5; D might be TRBD2 (5 bases). CDR1 is SGHTA and CDR2 is FQGNSA in the germline V gene. There are 14 residues in the CDR3. Trimming took 1 base from V and 2 from J, leaving 8 bases between them. The CDR3: CASSLVPGQETQYF. The CDR3, as DNA: TGTGCCAGCAGCTTAGTTCCGGGGCAAGAGACCCAGTACTTC.

This chain uses TRBV7-3 with TRBJ2-7, with D possibly matching TRBD2 (7 bases). CDR1 and CDR2 from the germline V gene are SGHTA and FQGTGA. V was shortened by 5 bases and J by 4 bases, with 18 bases between the two germline ends. This CDR3 is built from 15 residues. CDR3 amino acids: CASSPTGGVGYEQYF. The CDR3 region has the DNA TGTGCCAGCAGCCCAACGGGGGGCGTTGGGTACGAGCAGTACTTC.

The DNA for the CDR3 is TGTGCCAGCAGCCCGACCGCCTACGAGCAGTACTTC. It codes for CASSPTAYEQYF. This chain connects TRBV14 to TRBJ2-7; D unclear. In germline, CDR1 is SGHDN, CDR2 FVKESK. Trimming shortened V by 4 bases and J by 2 bases, and 6 bases separated the two germline ends. The CDR3 is 12 residues long.

The chain joins TRBV6-4 to TRBJ1-1, with D possibly being TRBD1 (5 bases). Germline assignment: CDR1 MRHNA and CDR2 SNTAGT. The CDR3 is made up of 14 amino acids. Trimming removed 4 bases at V and 3 bases at J, with 12 bases between. CDR3 amino acids: CASSGEMGDTEAFF. CDR3 DNA sequence: TGTGCCAGCAGTGGTGAAATGGGGGACACTGAAGCTTTCTTT.

The chain couples TRBV5-5 to TRBJ1-2; D is uncertain. The germline V and J ends were trimmed by 4 bases and 8 bases, with 15 bases remaining between them. The germline V gene encodes CDR1 SGHKS and CDR2 YYEKEE (reference sequence). This CDR3 has 13 residues. CDR3 sequence: CASSPAGVAGYTF. CDR3 coding DNA: TGTGCCAGCAGCCCCGCGGGAGTAGCGGGCTACACCTTC. The complete variable domain, with remaining parts taken from reference TRBV5-5 and TRBJ1-2, reads DAGVTQSPTHLIKTRGQQVTLRCSPISGHKSVSWYQQVLGQGPQFIFQYYEKEERGRGNFPDRFSARQFPNYSSELNVNALLLGDSALYLCASSPAGVAGYTFGSGTRLTVV.

This clone is a singleton in its sample. The genes are TRBV29-1 and TRBJ2-7, with unresolved D. Germline V gene data show CDR1 as SQVTM and CDR2 as ANQGSEA. Trimming stripped 7 bases from V and 1 base from J, with 8 bases between. The CDR3 loop spans 11 amino acids. The CDR3 DNA reads TGCAGCGGCGGAATGTCCTACGAGCAGTACTTC. Translation: CSGGMSYEQYF.

The gene calls are TRBV30 and TRBJ2-1; D is unclear. V lost 5 bases to trimming and J lost 6 bases, with 8 bases between them. The CDR3 runs 11 residues. Germline loops: CDR1 GTSNPN, CDR2 SVGIG (reference sequence). CDR3 in DNA: TGTGCCTGGGGGGATGGCAATGAGCAGTTCTTC. It yields the protein CAWGDGNEQFF.

This clone was detected a few times. The chain is built from TRBV6-5 and TRBJ1-1; possible D gene TRBD1, 5 bases. With 6 bases removed from V and 10 bases from J, the gap between germline ends came to 21 bases. The CDR3 consists of 14 residues. Germline lookup yields CDR1 MNHEY and CDR2 SVGAGI. The CDR3 sequence: CASSPNLQGGGAFF. The CDR3 DNA reads as TGTGCCAGCAGCCCGAACCTTCAGGGTGGAGGAGCTTTCTTT.

The chain recombines TRBV7-2 with TRBJ2-5; D may be TRBD1 or TRBD2 (6 bases each). V lost 4 bases and J 2 bases, leaving 17 bases between the germline ends. CDR1 is SGHTA, CDR2 FQGNSA, per germline. CDR3 size: 16 residues. The CDR3 DNA follows: TGTGCCAGCAGCTCGGACTACGGACAGCATCAAGAGACCCAGTACTTC. It encodes CASSSDYGQHQETQYF.

This rearrangement joins TRBV5-5 to TRBJ2-7, with a weak D call TRBD2 (6 bases). The CDR3 loop spans 14 amino acids. Per germline, CDR1 SGHKS and CDR2 YYEKEE (reference sequence). Trimming shortened V by 0 bases and J by 3 bases, and 10 bases separated the two germline ends. CDR3 DNA: TGTGCCAGCAGCTTGGATGCGGGGCACTACGAGCAGTACTTC. Its protein is CASSLDAGHYEQYF. The whole variable domain, filled in from reference TRBV5-5 and TRBJ2-7, reads DAGVTQSPTHLIKTRGQQVTLRCSPISGHKSVSWYQQVLGQGPQFIFQYYEKEERGRGNFPDRFSARQFPNYSSELNVNALLLGDSALYLCASSLDAGHYEQYFGPGTRLTVT.

The gene calls are TRBV5-6 and TRBJ1-1, with 7 bases that match TRBD1. Germline V CDR1 and CDR2: SGHDT, YYEEEE. The V segment lost 3 bases and the J segment 0 bases; nucleotides outside the gene matches: 8. This CDR3 has 16 amino acids. The CDR3 nucleotides are TGTGCCAGCAGCTACGGCCTGACAGGGTTGAACACTGAAGCTTTCTTT. Protein sequence: CASSYGLTGLNTEAFF.

The chain has TRBV15 and TRBJ2-5; 8 bases agree with TRBD1. The V segment lost 2 bases and the J segment 4 bases; nucleotides outside the gene matches: 9. Looked up from germline, CDR1 is LNHNV and CDR2 is YYDKDF (reference sequence). This CDR3 is built from 16 residues. The CDR3 coding sequence is TGTGCCACCAGCAGACGAACGACAGGGGTCGGAGAGACCCAGTACTTC. Its protein is CATSRRTTGVGETQYF.

This clone was recorded a few times. This chain connects TRBV19 to TRBJ1-1; the D gene is possibly TRBD1 (5 bases). The V end lost 7 bases, the J end lost 8 bases, and 17 bases lay between the germline ends. Germline loops: CDR1 LNHDA, CDR2 SQIVND (reference sequence). The CDR3 runs to 13 residues. Here the CDR3 reads CASNRERGGEAFF. For the CDR3, the DNA is TGTGCCAGTAATCGCGAAAGGGGCGGCGAAGCTTTCTTT.

The genes are TRBV9 and TRBJ1-3; D remains ambiguous. The CDR3 has 17 amino acids. The V gene's germline CDR1 is SGDLS and CDR2 YYNGEE. Trimming pared 1 base from V and 0 bases from J, leaving 14 bases between. The CDR3 DNA sequence: TGTGCCAGCAGCGTACTTGAATCGGGATCCTCTGGAAACACCATATATTTT. Protein product: CASSVLESGSSGNTIYF.